A single T cell receptor beta chain is shown here with its context. Its matching antigen is unknown. TCR beta VDJ and CDR3 profiling used genomic DNA as template. TCRdb called the reads again in MiXCR, with one record for every CDR3 protein. The sample has over 250,000 distinct CDR3 sequences, 56% seen once. This specimen comes from a study of CD8+CD57+ T cells in acquired aplastic anemia. Study information: Sorted CD4+ and CD8+ cell DNA averaged approximately 3.2 ug. Findings and caveats of the study: No significant patient-versus-control difference appeared in CD8+ Simpson's diversity. Common to patients and controls were around 30 CD8+ CDR3 sequences.

The patients chosen for sequencing had shown expansion of CD8+CD57+ cells (detected by flow cytometry). At blood sampling, none of the patients had yet received therapy. This TCR derives from a human donor with aplastic anemia. What was sequenced was sorted CD4+, CD8+, or CD8+CD57+ T cells (not recorded which) from PBMCs.

CDR3 sequence: CASMDQGGYTF. For the CDR3, the DNA is TGCGCCAGCATGGACCAGGGGGGCTACACCTTC. V gene TRBV5-1 combines with J gene TRBJ1-2, with D perhaps matching TRBD1 (6 bases). CDR1 SGHRS and CDR2 YFSETQ come from the germline V gene. The CDR3 totals 11 residues. V was pared by 6 bases and J by 8 bases, with 11 bases between.